Listed here are 15 T cell receptor beta chains from one sample, sequenced in a study of T cells in Graves' hyperthyroidism and ophthalmopathy (dated by TCRdb to 2018 to 2020). Library construction relied on multiplex PCR. TCRdb names Illumina HiSeq 2000 as the instrument used. Amplification of TCR beta CDR3 regions was carried out from RNA transcripts. For the first round of RT-PCR on the TCR CDR3, the HTBI primer set was used together with the Qiagen OneStep RT-PCR kit. TCRdb redid the processing of the public reads, applying fastp at Q25 and MiXCR, and retained in-frame beta chains. Here each entry gathers all rows of one CDR3 protein and keeps the most common genes and DNA. For this sample the table gives approximately 410,000 distinct CDR3 sequences, of which roughly 14% were detected only once. The ten largest clones represent approximately 13% of the sample. The sequencing sample was made of blood. These receptors originate from a man aged 18 to 29 with Graves' ophthalmopathy.

V gene TRBV4-1 combines with J gene TRBJ1-1; D is uncertain. Per the germline V gene, CDR1 is MGHRA and CDR2 is YSYEKL. V was clipped by 1 base and J by 2 bases, with 11 bases between them. The CDR3 consists of 15 residues. The CDR3 spells CASSQVLGSNTEAFF. The DNA of the CDR3 is TGCGCCAGCAGCCAAGTTCTAGGGTCCAACACTGAAGCTTTCTTT.

This clonotype was counted many times. The chain employs TRBV3-1 and TRBJ1-1; TRBD1 matches 9 bases. The V gene's germline CDR1 is LGHDT and CDR2 YNNKEL (reference sequence). The trim removed 5 bases at V and 5 bases at J, leaving 9 bases unmatched. The length of the CDR3 is 15 residues. The CDR3 bases are TGTGCCAGCAGCAGGAAGGGACAGGGTGGTACTGAAGCTTTCTTT. Translated, it gives CASSRKGQGGTEAFF.

This clonotype was seen ten or more times. The chain uses TRBV12-3 or TRBV12-4 and TRBJ1-2, with a tentative D call TRBD1 (5 bases). Between the trimmed V and J ends, which lost 7 bases and 8 bases, there was a span of 11 bases. The CDR3 loop spans 11 amino acids. As DNA, the CDR3 is TGTGCCAGCAAGTGGGGCTCCGGCTACACCTTC. This encodes CASKWGSGYTF.

The chain carries TRBV10-3 and TRBJ2-7, with 9 bases fitting TRBD2. This CDR3 contains 15 residues. V lost 4 bases to trimming and J lost 1 base; unmatched junction nucleotides: 5. From germline, CDR1 is ENHRY and CDR2 SYGVKD. The CDR3 loop reads CAISVAGGISYEQYF. CDR3 DNA sequence: TGTGCCATCAGTGTGGCGGGAGGGATATCCTACGAGCAGTACTTC.

Remarks on this clonotype: Because the CDR3's place on the DNA is in doubt, the DNA is left out and the CDR3 is given as listed by TCRdb. V and J are TRBV11-3 and TRBJ2-1; TRBD2, as called in the table, went unchecked against the DNA. Germline V gene data show CDR1 as SGHNT and CDR2 as YENEEA. The CDR3 is made up of 18 amino acids, end residues included. The CDR3 reads CASSFYICSASWYNEQFF.

J is TRBJ2-5 and V is TRBV5-6; the match to TRBD2 covers 9 bases. This CDR3 contains 15 residues. The V segment lost 8 bases and the J segment 3 bases; nucleotides outside the gene matches: 11. The germline V gene has CDR1 SGHDT and CDR2 YYEEEE. CDR3 sequence (DNA): TGTGCCAGTAGCATCACCGGGACTAGCAAAGAGACCCAGTACTTC. The encoded protein is CASSITGTSKETQYF.

The chain joins TRBV4-2 to TRBJ1-4, with D hard to call. The CDR3 totals 14 residues. V lost 1 base, J lost 4 bases, and 7 bases lay in between. Germline loops: CDR1 LGHNA, CDR2 YNFKEQ. The CDR3 protein is CASSQGQYNEKLFF. CDR3 nucleotide sequence: TGTGCCAGCAGCCAAGGGCAGTATAATGAAAAACTGTTTTTT.

Of note for this clonotype: A much larger clone is a single base away; this may be a read error. The chain is built from TRBV29-1 and TRBJ1-2; D gene unclear. The CDR3 is made up of 15 amino acids. The germline CDR1 and CDR2 sequences are SQVTM and ANQGSEA. The CDR3 here is CSAESPKKGIYGYTF. Written as DNA, the CDR3 is TGCAGCGCTGAATCCCCCAAGAAGGGCATCTATGGCTACACCTTC.

The V and J genes are TRBV5-4 and TRBJ1-2, with D maybe TRBD1 (6 bases). Trimming took off 4 bases at V and 1 base at J, with 14 bases between the two ends. CDR1 is SGHNT, CDR2 YYREEE, per germline (reference sequence). This CDR3 is 15 amino acids long. This CDR3 is CASSKDRGVNYGYTF. CDR3 nucleotide sequence: TGTGCCAGCAGCAAGGACAGAGGAGTTAACTATGGCTACACCTTC.

This clonotype was observed at least ten times. For the CDR3, the DNA is TGCAGTGCTCCGACTAGCGGTGGGGCCTACGAGCAGTACTTC. As protein: CSAPTSGGAYEQYF. The V gene is TRBV20-1, the J gene TRBJ2-7, with 9 nucleotides matching TRBD2. V trimming: 5 bases; J trimming: 2 bases; junction bases outside the gene matches: 7. Germline values: CDR1 DFQATT, CDR2 SNEGSKA (reference sequence). This CDR3 spans 14 amino acids.

This clonotype was recorded many times. The chain employs TRBV3-1 and TRBJ2-7; no definite D call. V was trimmed by 4 bases and J by 7 bases, leaving 17 bases between them. The CDR3 is 14 amino acids. Germline CDR1 and CDR2: LGHDT and YNNKEL (reference sequence). In nucleotides, the CDR3 is TGTGCCAGCAGCCTTTGGGCCTCACTGGCGGAGCAGTACTTC. This gives the protein CASSLWASLAEQYF.

This clonotype came up many times. The chain carries TRBV5-1 and TRBJ2-7; D not certain. V was cut by 2 bases and J by 2 bases, with 11 bases left in between. The germline V gene encodes CDR1 SGHRS and CDR2 YFSETQ. The CDR3 spans 14 residues. The CDR3 coding sequence is TGCGCCAGCAGCTTAACAGACGGAACCTACGAGCAGTACTTC. This translates into CASSLTDGTYEQYF.

The CDR3 spells CASSRTPTVGYEQYF. CDR3 nucleotide sequence: TGTGCCAGCAGCCGAACTCCGACAGTAGGCTACGAGCAGTACTTC. This chain connects TRBV6-1 to TRBJ2-7, with D tentatively TRBD1 (5 bases). V lost 6 bases, J lost 3 bases, and 18 bases lay in between. The CDR3 runs 15 residues. CDR1 MNHNS and CDR2 SASEGT come from the germline V gene.

This clonotype was detected ten times or more. The CDR3 here is CASSPGTGLDYEQYF. The CDR3 DNA is TGTGCCAGCAGCCCCGGGACAGGTCTGGACTACGAGCAGTACTTC. The chain employs TRBV28 and TRBJ2-7, with 8 bases fitting TRBD1. The germline V gene has CDR1 MDHEN and CDR2 SYDVKM. This CDR3 is 15 amino acids long. J was trimmed by 3 bases and V by 6 bases; bases with no gene match: 10.

V usage is TRBV20-1 and J usage is TRBJ1-1, with unresolved D. The CDR3 covers 10 residues. The germline gives CDR1 DFQATT, CDR2 SNEGSKA (reference sequence). V lost 3 bases to trimming and J lost 9 bases, with 8 bases between them. The DNA for the CDR3 is TGCAGTGCTAGCGGCCCCAAAGCTTTCTTT. Amino acids: CSASGPKAFF.